This TCR beta chain was found in a study of shared clonotypes between healthy human individuals. Notes on this clone: Its antigen is not known.

Deep was the level at which the assay was run. In the source study's methods: ImmunoSEQ sequences covered only the junction and lacked quality scores; filtering therefore differed. Only in-frame clones appear in the TCRdb table, and some are missing; sequencing was by immunoSEQ multiplex PCR. Clone size and the V and J calls come from that table; the DNA yielded D and trimming. Of around 980,000 clones listed, 75% to 85% are singletons. Germline V gene lookup returns CDR1 MNHEY and CDR2 SVGAGI. Between the trimmed V and J ends, which lost 6 bases and 3 bases, there was a span of 12 bases. This CDR3 is built from 13 residues. Study results and caveats: Only blood underwent sampling, and tissue repertoires likely differ.

The receptor comes from a young man in good health. Some clones in this sample may be carry-over from other donors' samples. The chain is built from TRBV6-5 and TRBJ2-7, with TRBD1 as a possible D gene (6 bases). The sequenced sample consisted of memory CD4+ T cells from PBMCs. Subset given: CD45RA-negative fraction. CDR3 nucleotides: TGTGCCAGCAGGATCACAGGGCGCTACGAGCAGTACTTC. Amino acids: CASRITGRYEQYF.